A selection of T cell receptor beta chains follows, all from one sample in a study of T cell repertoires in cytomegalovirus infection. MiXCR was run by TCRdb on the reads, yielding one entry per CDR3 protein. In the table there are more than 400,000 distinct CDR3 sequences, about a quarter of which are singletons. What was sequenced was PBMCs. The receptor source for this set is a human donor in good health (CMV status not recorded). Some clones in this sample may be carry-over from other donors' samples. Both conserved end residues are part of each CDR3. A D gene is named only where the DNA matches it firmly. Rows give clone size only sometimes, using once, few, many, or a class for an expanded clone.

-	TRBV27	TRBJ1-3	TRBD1	CASSFSGQRSVGNTIYF	TGTGCCAGCAGTTTCTCGGGACAGAGGAGCGTAGGAAACACCATATATTTT
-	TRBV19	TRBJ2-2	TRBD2	CASNPSGVNTGELFF	TGTGCCAGTAACCCTAGCGGAGTGAACACCGGGGAGCTGTTTTTT
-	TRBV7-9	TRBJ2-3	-	CASSEMDTQYF	TGTGCCAGCAGCGAAATGGATACGCAGTATTTT
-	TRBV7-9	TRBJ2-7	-	CASNIGYSSYEQYF	TGTGCCAGCAACATAGGGTACTCCTCCTACGAGCAGTACTTC
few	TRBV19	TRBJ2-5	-	CASSDLRASKTQYF	TGTGCCAGTAGTGATCTCCGGGCGTCGAAGACCCAGTACTTC
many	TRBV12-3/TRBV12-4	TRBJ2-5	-	CASSLRGGQETQYF	TGTGCCAGCAGTTTAAGAGGGGGGCAAGAGACCCAGTACTTC
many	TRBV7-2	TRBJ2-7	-	CASSFALASFEQYF	TGTGCCAGCAGCTTCGCGCTAGCGAGTTTCGAGCAGTACTTC
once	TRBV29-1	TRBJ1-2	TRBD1	CSVDLRDRGPVYGYTF	TGCAGCGTTGACTTGAGGGACAGGGGGCCGGTTTATGGCTACACCTTC
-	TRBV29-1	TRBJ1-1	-	CSAVMEGRDTEAFF	TGCAGCGCTGTAATGGAAGGGAGGGACACTGAAGCTTTCTTT
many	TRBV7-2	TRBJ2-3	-	CASSLGPSVTDTQYF	TGTGCCAGCAGCTTAGGTCCTAGCGTGACAGATACGCAGTATTTT
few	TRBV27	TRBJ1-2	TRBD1	CASRKGQGDYGYTF	TGTGCCAGCAGAAAGGGACAGGGTGACTATGGCTACACCTTC
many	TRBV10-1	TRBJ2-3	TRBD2	CASSDRGRAETDTQYF	TGCGCCAGCAGTGATCGCGGGAGGGCCGAGACAGATACGCAGTATTTT
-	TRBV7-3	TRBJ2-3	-	CASSLTSHRDTQYF	TGTGCCAGCAGCTTAACGTCTCACAGGGATACGCAGTATTTT
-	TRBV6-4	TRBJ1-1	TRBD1	CASSSGTGVSTEAFF	TGTGCCAGCAGTTCCGGGACAGGGGTTTCCACTGAAGCTTTCTTT
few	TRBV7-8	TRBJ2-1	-	CASSALGDSYNEQFF	TGTGCCAGCAGTGCCCTGGGGGACTCCTACAATGAGCAGTTCTTC
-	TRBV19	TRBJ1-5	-	CASRLGHLNQPQHF	TGTGCCAGTAGGCTAGGACACCTCAATCAGCCCCAGCATTTT
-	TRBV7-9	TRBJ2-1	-	CASSVFQGPTYNEQFF	TGTGCCAGCAGCGTGTTCCAGGGGCCTACCTACAATGAGCAGTTCTTC
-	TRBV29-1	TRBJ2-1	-	CSAVAIYEQFF	TGCAGTGCAGTGGCCATCTATGAGCAGTTCTTC
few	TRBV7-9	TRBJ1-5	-	CASSLPGGQPQHF	TGTGCCAGCAGCCTTCCGGGAGGACAGCCCCAGCATTTT
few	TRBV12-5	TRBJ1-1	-	CASGLTGFGNTEAFF	TGTGCTAGTGGGCTCACGGGTTTTGGTAACACTGAAGCTTTCTTT
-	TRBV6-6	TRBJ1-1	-	CASSRGRGDNTEAFF	TGTGCCAGCAGCCGTGGTAGGGGGGACAACACTGAAGCTTTCTTT
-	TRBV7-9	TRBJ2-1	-	CASRDLGTGGYNEQIF	TGTGCCAGCAGAGACCTGGGGACTGGGGGCTACAATGAGCAGATCTTC
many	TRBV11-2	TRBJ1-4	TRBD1	CASSLGQGWEKLFF	TGTGCCAGCAGCCTAGGACAGGGCTGGGAAAAACTGTTTTTT
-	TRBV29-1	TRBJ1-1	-	CGGGQNEAFF	TGCGGGGGCGGCCAGAATGAAGCTTTCTTT
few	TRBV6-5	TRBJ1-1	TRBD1	CASSSPTGFLAMNTEAFF	TGTGCCAGCAGTTCCCCGACAGGGTTTCTAGCCATGAACACTGAAGCTTTCTTT
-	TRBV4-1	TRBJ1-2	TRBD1	CASSPRDRALGYTF	TGCGCCAGCAGCCCTCGGGACAGGGCCCTTGGCTACACCTTC
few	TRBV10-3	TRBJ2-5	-	CAISEEADQETQYF	TGTGCCATCAGTGAAGAGGCAGACCAAGAGACCCAGTACTTC
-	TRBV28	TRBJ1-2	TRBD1	CASTPGQDLGGYTF	TGTGCCAGCACCCCGGGACAGGACCTCGGGGGCTACACCTTC
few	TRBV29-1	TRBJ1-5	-	CSVRDNFNQPQHF	TGCAGCGTTCGGGACAACTTCAATCAGCCCCAGCATTTT
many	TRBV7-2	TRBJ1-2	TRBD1	CASSARQGVVYGYTF	TGTGCCAGCAGCGCTAGACAGGGGGTCGTCTATGGCTACACCTTC
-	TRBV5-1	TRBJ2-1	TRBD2	CASRSVAGAIYNEQFF	TGCGCCAGCAGATCCGTAGCGGGAGCGATCTACAATGAGCAGTTCTTC
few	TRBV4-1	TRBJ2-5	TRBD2	CASSQGGLAGFRETQYF	TGCGCCAGCAGCCAAGGTGGACTAGCGGGTTTCAGGGAGACCCAGTACTTC
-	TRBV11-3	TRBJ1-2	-	CASSLLREHGYTF	TGTGCCAGCAGCCTTTTGAGGGAGCATGGCTACACCTTC
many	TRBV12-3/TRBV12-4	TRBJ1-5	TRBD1	CASSQQGAPQPQHF	TGTGCCAGCAGTCAACAGGGGGCTCCTCAGCCCCAGCATTTT
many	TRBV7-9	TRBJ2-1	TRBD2	CASSSPSGSQHNEQFF	TGTGCCAGCAGCTCTCCTAGCGGGAGTCAACACAATGAGCAGTTCTTC
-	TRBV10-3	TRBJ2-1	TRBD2	CAISPSGFSNEQFF	TGTGCCATCAGTCCTAGCGGGTTCTCCAATGAGCAGTTCTTC
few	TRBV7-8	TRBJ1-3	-	CASSLAEVLSGNTIYF	TGTGCCAGCAGCTTAGCGGAGGTTTTATCTGGAAACACCATATATTTT
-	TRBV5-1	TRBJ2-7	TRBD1	CASSSGQGQNYEQYF	TGCGCCAGCAGCAGCGGACAGGGCCAAAACTACGAGCAGTACTTC
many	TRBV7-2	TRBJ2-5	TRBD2	CASSFRTSGRAGETQYF	TGTGCCAGCAGCTTCCGGACTAGCGGGAGGGCCGGGGAGACCCAGTACTTC
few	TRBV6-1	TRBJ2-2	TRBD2	CASTYGGGPLNTGELFF	TGTGCCAGCACTTATGGGGGGGGACCTCTAAACACCGGGGAGCTGTTTTTT
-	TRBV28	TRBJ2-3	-	CASSLIGGMGGTDTQYF	TGTGCCAGCAGTTTAATTGGCGGGATGGGTGGCACAGATACGCAGTATTTT
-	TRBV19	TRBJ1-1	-	CASSTRSEVTEAFF	TGTGCCAGTAGTACCAGGTCCGAGGTCACTGAAGCTTTCTTT
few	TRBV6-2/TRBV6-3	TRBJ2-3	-	CASSYGGISTDTQYF	TGTGCCAGCAGTTACGGAGGGATTAGCACAGATACGCAGTATTTT
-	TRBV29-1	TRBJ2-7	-	CSVGQAGNYEQYF	TGCAGCGTTGGTCAGGCTGGTAACTACGAGCAGTACTTC
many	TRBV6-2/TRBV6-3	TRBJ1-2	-	CASSRTVNYGYTF	TGTGCCAGTAGTAGAACAGTTAACTATGGCTACACCTTC
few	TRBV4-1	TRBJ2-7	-	CASSQDLVGNYEQYF	TGCGCCAGCAGCCAAGATTTGGTGGGAAACTACGAGCAGTACTTC
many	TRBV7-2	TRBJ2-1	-	CASSLGSGASSYNEQFF	TGTGCCAGCAGCTTAGGTTCGGGGGCGAGTTCCTACAATGAGCAGTTCTTC
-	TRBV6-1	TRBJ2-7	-	CASSNTGPYEQYF	TGTGCCAGCAGTAACACAGGCCCCTACGAGCAGTACTTC
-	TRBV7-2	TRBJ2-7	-	CASSLMGPGEQYF	TGTGCCAGCAGCTTAATGGGCCCCGGGGAGCAGTACTTC
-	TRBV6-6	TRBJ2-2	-	CASSRLDLGGELFF	TGTGCCAGCAGCCGACTAGACTTGGGCGGGGAGCTGTTTTTT